One sample yielded the 30 T cell receptor beta chains listed below, sequenced in a study of control samples from healthy donors and cancer patients (TCRdb year 2020). Libraries were prepared through the immunoSEQ multiplex PCR assay. Sourced from immuneACCESS, this table was stored by TCRdb with only in-frame sequences that have V and J called. A share of the clones is absent; for the studies checked, an unresolved V gene accounts for under half, and the remainder has no known explanation. Counted in this sample were 100,000 to 110,000 clones; about 88% of them appeared once. The ten biggest clones cover about 18% of the sample. Sequencing used blood. The origin of the receptors is a woman between 45 and 65 years old in good health.

The rearrangement links TRBV5-1 to TRBJ1-2, with a tentative D call TRBD1 (5 bases). Germline loops: CDR1 SGHRS, CDR2 YFSETQ. The CDR3 spans 14 residues. The ends were cut back, 7 bases at V and 3 bases at J, with 16 bases in the middle. The CDR3 nucleotides read TGCGCCAGCCGACAAGGGGCGGAGTACTATGGCTACACCTTC. Residues: CASRQGAEYYGYTF.

This clone was found once. The V call is TRBV14, the J call TRBJ1-5; no firm D call. CDR1 and CDR2 (germline): SGHDN, FVKESK. Between the trimmed V and J ends, which lost 4 bases and 7 bases, there was a span of 11 bases. The CDR3 totals 13 residues. Written as DNA, the CDR3 is TGTGCCAGCAGCCGGAACTCCAGGCAGCCCCAGCATTTT. Translating gives CASSRNSRQPQHF.

The V and J genes are TRBV12-3 or TRBV12-4 and TRBJ1-2; the D is unclear. The CDR3 consists of 13 residues. V was shortened by 7 bases and J by 2 bases, with 11 bases between the two germline ends. CDR3 nucleotides: TGTGCCAGCAACCTTCGGGGAAACTATGGCTACACCTTC. Its protein is CASNLRGNYGYTF.

Written as DNA, the CDR3 is TGTGCCAGTAGACCCCCGGGCTCTGGGGCCAACGTCCTGACTTTC. This codes for CASRPPGSGANVLTF. This chain connects TRBV19 to TRBJ2-6; D is undetermined. Germline-derived CDR1 and CDR2 are LNHDA and SQIVND (reference sequence). This CDR3 contains 15 residues. Between the trimmed V and J ends, which lost 6 bases and 0 bases, there was a span of 9 bases.

The J gene is TRBJ2-5, the V gene TRBV5-1, with D perhaps matching TRBD2 (6 bases). The germline CDR1 and CDR2 sequences are SGHRS and YFSETQ. Trimming left V 3 bases short and J 4 bases short, with 13 bases between. The CDR3 extends over 14 amino acids. In DNA form, the CDR3 reads TGCGCCAGCAGCTCGACTAGTGGGCTAGAGACCCAGTACTTC. This encodes CASSSTSGLETQYF.

The chain joins TRBV6-4 to TRBJ2-7; no clear D gene. The CDR3 is made up of 13 amino acids. Trimming pared 0 bases from V and 7 bases from J, leaving 10 bases between. Germline CDR1 is MRHNA and CDR2 is SNTAGT. In nucleotides, the CDR3 is TGTGCCAGCAGTGACTCTTGTAGGGTAGAGCAGTACGTC. Translating gives CASSDSCRVEQYV.

The chain carries TRBV5-6 and TRBJ2-2, with 10 bases lining up with TRBD2. With 0 bases clipped from V and 5 bases from J, the junction kept 4 bases outside the gene matches. The CDR3 loop spans 16 amino acids. Germline V gives CDR1 SGHDT, CDR2 YYEEEE. The CDR3 sequence: CASSLEGLAVTGELFF. The CDR3 nucleotides read TGTGCCAGCAGCTTGGAAGGACTAGCGGTTACCGGGGAGCTGTTTTTT.

J is TRBJ2-2 and V is TRBV19; 9 bases are a match to TRBD2. The germline V gene encodes CDR1 LNHDA and CDR2 SQIVND (reference sequence). This CDR3 is built from 15 residues. Trimming cost V 6 bases and J 7 bases; bases outside gene matches: 9. The CDR3 region has the DNA TGTGCCAGTAGGCCGCGGGGGGGCCGGGACGGGGAGCTGTTTTTT. Its translation is CASRPRGGRDGELFF.

The chain recombines TRBV7-8 with TRBJ1-4; D ambiguous. The CDR3 has 18 amino acids. V was pared by 2 bases and J by 0 bases, with 16 bases between. CDR1 is SGHVS, CDR2 FQNEAQ, per germline. CDR3 nucleotides: TGTGCCAGCAGCTTAAGAATCCTTCAGCCCTCAACTAATGAAAAACTGTTTTTT. Residues: CASSLRILQPSTNEKLFF.

This chain links TRBV2 with TRBJ1-1; D may be TRBD1 (6 bases). Germline loops: CDR1 SNHLY, CDR2 FYNNEI. The length of the CDR3 is 14 residues. With 4 bases removed from V and 3 bases from J, the gap between germline ends came to 12 bases. The CDR3 here is CASSVGQWDTEAFF. The CDR3 DNA reads TGTGCCAGCAGTGTCGGACAGTGGGACACTGAAGCTTTCTTT.

The chain couples TRBV6-5 to TRBJ2-1, with TRBD2 identical over 9 bases. In germline, CDR1 is MNHEY, CDR2 SVGAGI. Trimming at V came to 2 bases and at J to 2 bases, leaving 4 bases not matched to a gene. The CDR3 loop spans 16 amino acids. The CDR3 loop reads CASSYQAGGPYNEQFF. The CDR3 nucleotides are TGTGCCAGCAGTTACCAAGCGGGGGGCCCCTACAATGAGCAGTTCTTC.

The rearrangement uses TRBV19 and TRBJ2-1; 16 nucleotides agree with TRBD2. The V and J ends lost 7 bases and 9 bases, in that order; junction bases with no gene match: 12. The germline V gene encodes CDR1 LNHDA and CDR2 SQIVND (reference sequence). This CDR3 region has 17 residues. CDR3 loop: CASNRGTSGGAVTEQFF. The CDR3 coding sequence is TGTGCCAGTAATCGAGGGACTAGCGGGGGGGCTGTGACTGAGCAGTTCTTC. The full variable domain, in which reference TRBV19 and TRBJ2-1 provide the parts outside the CDR3, is DGGITQSPKYLFRKEGQNVTLSCEQNLNHDAMYWYRQDPGQGLRLIYYSQIVNDFQKGDIAEGYSVSREKKESFPLTVTSAQKNPTAFYLCASNRGTSGGAVTEQFFGPGTRLTVL.

The V call is TRBV21-1, the J call TRBJ2-7; the DNA was not used to check the table's D call, TRBD1. TRBV21-1 is marked as a pseudogene. The CDR3 sequence is 18 residues long. The CDR3 bases are TGTGCCAGCAGCCGCTTAAGACCCAGGGGGAACAGCTCCTACGAGCAGTACGTC. Protein sequence: CASSRLRPRGNSSYEQYV.

The chain is built from TRBV3-1 (or the pseudogene TRBV3-2) and TRBJ2-4; no clear D. CDR1 and CDR2 (germline): LGHDT, YNNKEL (reference sequence). The V and J ends lost 1 base and 9 bases respectively, with 10 bases between them. The length of the CDR3 is 13 residues. The CDR3: CASSQVPRSIQYF. The CDR3 DNA is TGTGCCAGCAGCCAAGTCCCTCGGAGCATTCAGTACTTC.

The chain uses TRBV21-1 and TRBJ2-3; the D call of TRBD2 is as the table states it, not checked on the DNA. TRBV21-1 counts as a pseudogene. The CDR3 is 17 amino acids. DNA for the CDR3: TGTGCCAGCAGCAAAGAGGGCGGGGGGCCTAGCACAGATACGCAGTATTTT. This translates into CASSKEGGGPSTDTQYF.

CDR3 nucleotides: TGTGCCAGCAGCGCTAGCTCCTATAATTCACCCCTCCACTTT. This translates into CASSASSYNSPLHF. The chain combines TRBV9 with TRBJ1-6, with D unresolved. Germline V gives CDR1 SGDLS, CDR2 YYNGEE. Trimming stripped 3 bases from V and 0 bases from J, with 4 bases between. The CDR3 totals 14 residues.

This sequence joins TRBV5-1 and TRBJ1-5; no definite D call. V was pared by 3 bases and J by 9 bases, with 13 bases between. This CDR3 contains 13 residues. Germline assignment: CDR1 SGHRS and CDR2 YFSETQ. The CDR3 sequence: CASSSGAGGPQHF. DNA for the CDR3: TGCGCCAGCAGCTCGGGTGCCGGAGGGCCCCAGCATTTT.

The rearrangement uses TRBV7-9 and TRBJ2-7; 8 positions agree with TRBD2. J was trimmed by 2 bases and V by 5 bases; bases with no gene match: 5. The length of the CDR3 is 14 residues. Looked up from germline, CDR1 is SEHNR and CDR2 is FQNEAQ (reference sequence). The CDR3: CASSVTSGPYEQYV. CDR3 bases: TGTGCCAGCAGCGTCACTAGCGGACCCTACGAGCAGTACGTC.

This clone was picked up a small number of times. The CDR3 sequence is CASSQGGQGIQYF. DNA for the CDR3: TGTGCCAGCAGCCAAGGGGGACAGGGCATTCAGTACTTC. The chain is built from TRBV3-1 (or the pseudogene TRBV3-2) and TRBJ2-4; TRBD1 matches at 9 bases. CDR1 and CDR2 from the germline V gene are LGHDT and YNNKEL (reference sequence). The CDR3 contains 13 residues. V lost 1 base and J lost 9; bases outside the gene matches: 1.

This chain links TRBV7-3 with TRBJ2-1, with D possibly being TRBD1 or TRBD2 (5 bases each). The V end lost 2 bases, the J end lost 5 bases, and 13 bases lay between the germline ends. There are 15 residues in the CDR3. Germline CDR1 is SGHTA and CDR2 is FQGTGA. The CDR3 loop reads CASSLFSGTDNEQFF. The CDR3 DNA is TGTGCCAGCAGCTTATTCTCGGGGACCGACAATGAGCAGTTCTTC.

The rearrangement links TRBV3-1 (or the pseudogene TRBV3-2) to TRBJ2-1; 7 bases align to TRBD2. Per germline, CDR1 LGHDT and CDR2 YNNKEL (reference sequence). V lost 1 base, J lost 9 bases, and 9 bases stayed unmatched. This CDR3 spans 15 amino acids. CDR3 coding DNA: TGTGCCAGCAGCCAAGGGACTAGGGGCAGTGCTGAGCAGTTCTTC. Its protein product is CASSQGTRGSAEQFF.

J is TRBJ2-1 and V is TRBV5-1; 9 positions match TRBD2. Germline V lookup: CDR1 SGHRS, CDR2 YFSETQ. The CDR3 contains 16 residues. V gave up 4 bases and J gave up 0 bases; unmatched junction bases: 5. The CDR3: CASSQAGGSSYNEQFF. DNA of the CDR3: TGCGCCAGCAGCCAAGCGGGAGGTTCCTCCTACAATGAGCAGTTCTTC.

The chain uses TRBV7-2 and TRBJ2-1, with TRBD2 identical over 8 bases. Trimming took 6 bases from V and 3 from J; bases not matched to a gene: 10. The CDR3 is made up of 16 amino acids. Germline V lookup: CDR1 SGHTA, CDR2 FQGNSA. CDR3 in amino acids: CASRQQGGGSYNEQFF. In DNA form, the CDR3 reads TGTGCCAGCAGGCAACAGGGCGGGGGGAGCTACAATGAGCAGTTCTTC.

The DNA of the CDR3 is TGTGCCAGCAGCTTACACAGGGGTCTCCATTACGAGCAGTACTTC. This gives the protein CASSLHRGLHYEQYF. V and J are TRBV7-2 and TRBJ2-7; 7 nucleotides agree with TRBD1. CDR3 length: 15 residues. Germline CDR1 SGHTA, CDR2 FQGNSA. The V segment lost 2 bases and the J segment 4 bases; nucleotides outside the gene matches: 8.

The CDR3 nucleotides read TGTGCCAGCAGCTTGGCCCTAACTAGCGGGGGTTCGAACACCGGGGAGCTGTTTTTT. As protein: CASSLALTSGGSNTGELFF. The V gene is TRBV5-5, the J gene TRBJ2-2; 11 nucleotides match TRBD2. Losses at the gene ends were 0 bases for V and 0 bases for J; bases not matched to a gene: 7. The germline CDR1 and CDR2 sequences are SGHKS and YYEKEE (reference sequence). The CDR3 has 19 amino acids.

The chain employs TRBV29-1 and TRBJ2-1; D remains ambiguous. Trimming shortened V by 3 bases and J by 7 bases, and 13 bases separated the two germline ends. This CDR3 region has 13 residues. CDR1 SQVTM and CDR2 ANQGSEA come from the germline V gene. This chain's CDR3 is CSVEGWIGNEQFF. The CDR3 DNA is TGCAGCGTTGAGGGTTGGATCGGGAATGAGCAGTTCTTC.

The genes are TRBV18 and TRBJ2-7, with 9 bases fitting TRBD1. V gave up 0 bases and J gave up 3 bases; unmatched junction bases: 0. The CDR3 runs to 14 residues. Germline CDR1 and CDR2: KGHSH and LQKENI. The CDR3 reads CASSPPGQGYEQYF. The CDR3 DNA sequence: TGTGCCAGCTCACCACCGGGACAGGGCTACGAGCAGTACTTC.

The rearrangement links TRBV21-1 to TRBJ1-3; the DNA was not used to check the table's D call, TRBD1. TRBV21-1 is an annotated pseudogene. This CDR3 region has 14 residues. For the CDR3, the DNA is TGTGCCAGCAGCCGACACCTCTCTGGAAACACCATATATTTT. Residues: CASSRHLSGNTIYF.

The chain joins TRBV19 to TRBJ2-1; D is perhaps TRBD2 (6 bases). This CDR3 region has 14 residues. From germline, CDR1 is LNHDA and CDR2 SQIVND (reference sequence). V lost 6 bases and J 7 bases, leaving 16 bases between the germline ends. CDR3 region: CASSRDSATNEQFF. The CDR3 DNA follows: TGTGCCAGTAGCCGGGACTCAGCGACGAATGAGCAGTTCTTC.

J is TRBJ2-3 and V is TRBV19, with D perhaps given as TRBD1 or TRBD2 (5 bases each). V was shortened by 3 bases and J by 3 bases, with 13 bases between the two germline ends. There are 15 residues in the CDR3. The germline V gene has CDR1 LNHDA and CDR2 SQIVND (reference sequence). The CDR3 DNA is TGTGCCAGTAGTATCGACGGGGCGCCAACAGATACGCAGTATTTT. Amino acid sequence: CASSIDGAPTDTQYF.